This T cell receptor (beta chain) was documented in a study of blood T cells in healthy people across ages. Study overall: Using template switching, researchers captured about one barcoded beta molecule for each two T cells.

Sample-barcoded 5' priming and a J-beta primer mix drove a second PCR of about 6 to 12 cycles. TCRdb reprocessed the 5' RACE reads with MiXCR, giving one entry per CDR3 protein. The table includes around 1,500,000 distinct CDR3 sequences, about 43% detected once. V lost 6 bases, J lost 0 bases, and 18 bases lay in between. The CDR3 covers 16 residues. This clonotype was recorded a few times. This chain connects TRBV12-3 or TRBV12-4 to TRBJ2-7; TRBD1 might be the D (6 bases). Input material: blood. This receptor was obtained from a woman younger than 30 in good health. Written as DNA, the CDR3 is TGTGCCAGCAGCATAAGTTGGGGGCTGTCCTCCTACGAGCAGTACTTC. It yields the protein CASSISWGLSSYEQYF.